The 8 T cell receptor beta chains in this list originate from one sample, sequenced in a study of shared clonotypes between healthy human individuals. Produced via immunoSEQ multiplex PCR; TCRdb's table is partial and in-frame only. This repertoire shows 2 million to 2.5 million clones, approximately 96% found once; its top ten account for 0.1% to 0.15%. The sequenced material came from naive CD4+ T cells sorted from blood. Documented subset: CD45RA+ positively selected. The receptors here all came from a man younger than 35 in good health.

This clone showed up just a few times. V and J are TRBV2 and TRBJ2-5; D is perhaps TRBD1 or TRBD2 (5 bases each). In germline, CDR1 is SNHLY, CDR2 FYNNEI. CDR3 length: 16 residues. Trimming removed 5 bases from V and 9 bases from J, with 25 bases in between. DNA for the CDR3: TGTGCCAGCAGTCGAGACTATTCTGGGGGTGCGTCGCCCCAGTACTTC. Translation gives CASSRDYSGGASPQYF. The full variable domain, with the rest looked up from reference TRBV2 and TRBJ2-5, is EPEVTQTPSHQVTQMGQEVILRCVPISNHLYFYWYRQILGQKVEFLVSFYNNEISEKSEIFDDQFSVERPDGSNFTLKIRSTKLEDSAMYFCASSRDYSGGASPQYFGPGTRLLVL.

The V call is TRBV30, the J call TRBJ1-5; no clear D. Germline CDR1 reads GTSNPN; CDR2 reads SVGIG (reference sequence). The CDR3 runs to 15 residues. V shed 2 bases and J shed 0 bases, with 11 bases lying between them. Written as DNA, the CDR3 is TGTGCCTGGAGTAAACCGAACCTTAGCAATCAGCCCCAGCATTTT. It yields the protein CAWSKPNLSNQPQHF.

On this clone itself: Different DNA sequences within this sample yield the same CDR3. This chain uses TRBV7-2 with TRBJ2-5, with 8 positions matching TRBD2. Trimming took 2 bases from V and 2 from J; bases not matched to a gene: 4. The CDR3 runs to 15 residues. Per germline, CDR1 SGHTA and CDR2 FQGNSA. This CDR3 is CASSLIAGLQETQYF. As DNA, the CDR3 is TGTGCCAGCAGCTTAATAGCGGGATTACAAGAGACCCAGTACTTC.

About this clone itself: Other DNA sequences within the sample encode an identical CDR3. The genes are TRBV7-8 and TRBJ2-2; 8 positions match TRBD2. Germline-derived CDR1 and CDR2 are SGHVS and FQNEAQ. The CDR3 has 15 amino acids. V lost 5 bases and J lost 1; bases outside the gene matches: 3. CDR3 residues: CASSLSGGNTGELFF. CDR3 in DNA: TGTGCCAGCAGCCTAAGCGGGGGGAACACCGGGGAGCTGTTTTTT.

The chain has TRBV7-9 and TRBJ2-2, with D possibly being TRBD1 (5 bases). Germline V lookup: CDR1 SEHNR, CDR2 FQNEAQ (reference sequence). Trimming took off 1 base at V and 0 bases at J, with 6 bases between the two ends. This CDR3 has 15 amino acids. For the CDR3, the DNA is TGTGCCAGCAGCTTAGACAGGCCGAACACCGGGGAGCTGTTTTTT. Protein: CASSLDRPNTGELFF.

About this clone itself: Other DNA sequences in the same sample also yield this CDR3. The chain combines TRBV7-9 with TRBJ2-2; D is ambiguous. From germline, CDR1 is SEHNR and CDR2 FQNEAQ (reference sequence). This CDR3 is built from 13 residues. Trimming left V 3 bases short and J 1 base short, with 3 bases between. CDR3 coding DNA: TGTGCCAGCAGCTTCCGGAACACCGGGGAGCTGTTTTTT. Its translation: CASSFRNTGELFF.

The CDR3, as DNA: TGTGCCAGCAGCTGGCGTCCGGATTCACCCCTCCACTTT. This gives the protein CASSWRPDSPLHF. This chain joins TRBV5-6 and TRBJ1-6; D not resolved. Germline CDR1 and CDR2: SGHDT and YYEEEE. Trimming stripped 3 bases from V and 8 bases from J, with 9 bases between. The CDR3 covers 13 residues.

In DNA form, the CDR3 reads TGCGCCAGCAGCCACCTGGGACAGGGCCCCCGGGAGCAGTTCTTC. It codes for CASSHLGQGPREQFF. The gene calls are TRBV4-3 and TRBJ2-1, with TRBD1 matching 9 bases. The germline gives CDR1 LGHNA, CDR2 YSLEER. Trimming removed 3 bases from V and 10 bases from J; junction bases left unmatched: 10. This CDR3 has 15 amino acids.